This T cell receptor beta chain was obtained from a study of Ad26.COV2.S vaccination and SARS-CoV-2 variants. Assay used: immunoSEQ multiplex PCR; TCRdb lists only in-frame clones, some missing. The data show under 300,000 clones, roughly nine tenths seen once. Described treatment: around 19 received Ad26.COV2.S at low or high dose, single or two shots; five or six received placebo; per-sample allocation not given. Collection of the samples took place on day 63 after the first injection of vaccine or placebo. The germline V gene has CDR1 LGHNA and CDR2 YSLEER. V lost 1 base and J lost 3, with 12 bases in between. The CDR3 has 15 amino acids.

This sample comprised peripheral blood, obtained in a trial of Ad26.COV2.S vaccine versus placebo. This TCR was recovered from a person aged 18-65 years who received the Ad26.COV2.S COVID-19 vaccine or a placebo. V gene TRBV4-3 combines with J gene TRBJ1-1, with D hard to call. The CDR3 DNA is TGCGCCAGCAGCCAAGTGATATCTATCGACACTGAAGCTTTCTTT. Its protein is CASSQVISIDTEAFF.